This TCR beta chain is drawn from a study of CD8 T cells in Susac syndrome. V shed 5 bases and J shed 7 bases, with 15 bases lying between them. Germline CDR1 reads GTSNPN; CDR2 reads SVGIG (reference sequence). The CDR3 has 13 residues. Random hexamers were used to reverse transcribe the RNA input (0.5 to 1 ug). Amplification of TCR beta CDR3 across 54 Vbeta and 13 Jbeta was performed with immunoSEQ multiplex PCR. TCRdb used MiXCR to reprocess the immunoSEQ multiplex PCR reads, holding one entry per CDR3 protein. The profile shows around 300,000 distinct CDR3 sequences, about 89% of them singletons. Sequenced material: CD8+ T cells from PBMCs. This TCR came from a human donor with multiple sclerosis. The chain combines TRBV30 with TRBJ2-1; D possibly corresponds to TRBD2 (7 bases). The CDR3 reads CAWGGGGLNEQFF. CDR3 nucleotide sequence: TGTGCCTGGGGTGGCGGGGGCCTAAATGAGCAGTTCTTC.